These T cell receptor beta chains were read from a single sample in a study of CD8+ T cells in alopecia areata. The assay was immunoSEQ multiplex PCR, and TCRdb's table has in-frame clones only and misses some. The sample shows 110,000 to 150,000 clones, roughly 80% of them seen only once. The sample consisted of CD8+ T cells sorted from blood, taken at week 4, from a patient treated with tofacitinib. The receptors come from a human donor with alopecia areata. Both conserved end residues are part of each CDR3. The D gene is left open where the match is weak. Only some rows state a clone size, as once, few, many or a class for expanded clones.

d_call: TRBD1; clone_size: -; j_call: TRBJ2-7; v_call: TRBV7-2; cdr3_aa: CASSLDDGQAYEQYF; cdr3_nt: TGTGCCAGCAGCTTAGACGACGGACAGGCCTACGAGCAGTACTTC
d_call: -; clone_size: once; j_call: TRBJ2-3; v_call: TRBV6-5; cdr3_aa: CASSQNDLTDTQYF; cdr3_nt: TGTGCCAGCAGCCAAAATGACTTAACAGATACGCAGTATTTT
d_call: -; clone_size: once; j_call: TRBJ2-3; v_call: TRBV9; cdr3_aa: CASSDPVGPDTQYF; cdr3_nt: TGTGCCAGCAGCGACCCAGTGGGACCAGATACGCAGTACTTT
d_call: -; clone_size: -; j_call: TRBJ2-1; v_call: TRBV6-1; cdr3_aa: CASSEELASYNEQFF; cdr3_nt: TGTGCCAGCAGTGAAGAACTAGCATCCTACAATGAGCAGTTCTTC
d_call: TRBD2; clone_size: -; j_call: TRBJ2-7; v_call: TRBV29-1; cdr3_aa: CSALAGDSYEQYF; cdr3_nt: TGCAGCGCCTTAGCGGGGGATTCCTACGAGCAGTACTTC
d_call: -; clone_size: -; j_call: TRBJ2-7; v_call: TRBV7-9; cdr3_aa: CASSQQDYEQYF; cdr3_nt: TGTGCCAGCAGCCAACAGGATTACGAGCAGTACTTC
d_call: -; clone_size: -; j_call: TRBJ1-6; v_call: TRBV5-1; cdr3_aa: CASSRDSNSPLHF; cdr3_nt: TGCGCCAGCAGCCGGGACTCCAATTCACCCCTCCACTTT
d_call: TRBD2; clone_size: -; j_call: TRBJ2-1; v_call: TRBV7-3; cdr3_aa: CASSPLTSGPPAEQFF; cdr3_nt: TGTGCCAGCAGCCCCTTGACTAGCGGGCCCCCTGCGGAGCAGTTCTTC
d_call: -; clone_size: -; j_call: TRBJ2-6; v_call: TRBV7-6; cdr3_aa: CASSPRPLVLTGANVLTF; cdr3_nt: TGTGCCAGCAGTCCCCGCCCCCTGGTACTCACTGGGGCCAACGTCCTGACTTTC
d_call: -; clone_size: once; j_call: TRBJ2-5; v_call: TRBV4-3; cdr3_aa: CASSQEVGLQETQYF; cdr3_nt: TGCGCCAGCAGCCAAGAGGTTGGTCTACAGGAGACCCAGTACTTC
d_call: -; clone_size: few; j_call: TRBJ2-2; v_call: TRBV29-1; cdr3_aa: CSVVGDVNTGELFF; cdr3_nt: TGCAGCGTTGTCGGAGACGTCAACACCGGGGAGCTGTTTTTT
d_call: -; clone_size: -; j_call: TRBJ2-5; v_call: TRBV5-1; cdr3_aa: CASSLGTTKRTQYF; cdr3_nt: TGCGCCAGCAGCTTGGGAACTACCAAGAGGACCCAGTACTTC
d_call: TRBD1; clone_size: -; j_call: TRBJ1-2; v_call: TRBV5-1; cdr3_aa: CASSLAPGGSGGYTF; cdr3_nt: TGCGCCAGCAGCTTGGCCCCAGGGGGATCTGGTGGCTACACCTTC
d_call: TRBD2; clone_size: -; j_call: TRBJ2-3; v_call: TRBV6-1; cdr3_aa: CANGWASGGADTQYF; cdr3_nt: TGTGCCAATGGCTGGGCTAGCGGCGGGGCAGATACGCAGTATTTT
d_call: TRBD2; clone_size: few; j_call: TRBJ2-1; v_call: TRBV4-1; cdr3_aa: CASSLRVLGRDEQFF; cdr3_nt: TGCGCCAGCAGCCTACGAGTTCTGGGGAGGGATGAGCAGTTCTTC
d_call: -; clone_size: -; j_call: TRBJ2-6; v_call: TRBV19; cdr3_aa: CASSPFRVSGANVLTF; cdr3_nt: TGTGCCAGTAGTCCGTTTAGGGTCTCTGGGGCCAACGTCCTGACTTTC
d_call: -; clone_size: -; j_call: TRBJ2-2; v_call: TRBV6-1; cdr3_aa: CASSDSGELFF; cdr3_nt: TGTGCCAGCAGTGACAGCGGGGAGCTGTTTTTT
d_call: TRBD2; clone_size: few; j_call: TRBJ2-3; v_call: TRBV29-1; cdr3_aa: CSVALAGGRTDTQYF; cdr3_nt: TGCAGCGTTGCTTTAGCGGGGGGGCGGACAGATACGCAGTATTTT
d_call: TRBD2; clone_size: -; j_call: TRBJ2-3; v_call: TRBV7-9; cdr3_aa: CASSLPGGTQYF; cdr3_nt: TGTGCCAGCAGCTTACCGGGGGGTACGCAGTATTTT
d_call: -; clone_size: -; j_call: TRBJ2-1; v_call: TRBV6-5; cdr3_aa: CASSYGTYNEQFF; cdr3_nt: TGTGCCAGCAGTTACGGAACCTACAATGAGCAGTTCTTC
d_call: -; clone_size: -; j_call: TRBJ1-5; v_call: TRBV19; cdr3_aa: CASSIVAGGQGPTQPQHF; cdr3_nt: TGTGCCAGTAGTATTGTGGCCGGGGGGCAGGGCCCAACTCAGCCCCAGCATTTT
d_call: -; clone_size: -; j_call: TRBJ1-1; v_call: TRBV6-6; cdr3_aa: CASSPSRVRVPEAFF; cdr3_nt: TGTGCCAGCAGTCCATCCAGGGTCAGGGTGCCTGAAGCTTTCTTT
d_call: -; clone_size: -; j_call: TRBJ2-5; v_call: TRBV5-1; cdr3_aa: CASSLARGAAETQYF; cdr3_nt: TGCGCCAGCAGCTTGGCCAGGGGGGCAGCAGAGACCCAGTACTTC
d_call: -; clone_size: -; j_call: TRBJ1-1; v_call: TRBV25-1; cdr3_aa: CASSRIPNTEAFF; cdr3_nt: TGTGCCAGCAGTCGCATCCCGAACACTGAAGCTTTCTTT
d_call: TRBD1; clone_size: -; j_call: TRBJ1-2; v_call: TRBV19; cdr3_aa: CATFREDRVDGYTF; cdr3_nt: TGTGCCACCTTTAGGGAGGACAGGGTGGATGGCTACACCTTC
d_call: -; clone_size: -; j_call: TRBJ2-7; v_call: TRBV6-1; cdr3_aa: CASSEVGGGGREEQYF; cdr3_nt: TGTGCCAGCAGTGAAGTCGGGGGAGGGGGCCGGGAAGAGCAGTACTTC